This T cell receptor (beta chain) was sequenced for a study of blood T cell repertoires in COVID-19. This CDR3 has 15 amino acids. The germline V gene encodes CDR1 MNHNS and CDR2 SASEGT. V lost 6 bases, J lost 6 bases, and 18 bases lay in between. TCRdb's copy holds only in-frame clones and misses some; the assay was immunoSEQ multiplex PCR. There are more than 300,000 clones in the sample; 70% to 90% occur only once, and approximately 1.2% lies in the top ten. The age range of participants was about 18 to 95 years, with residence in fewer than 25 US areas. The chain couples TRBV6-1 to TRBJ1-5; D unclear. This receptor was identified in a woman aged 18-35 years who had recovered from COVID-19. Material: PBMCs or T cells enriched from blood (not recorded which). The CDR3 DNA reads as TGTGCCAGCAGCGGACGGGAGGATCTGGGTCAGCCCCAGCATTTT. Translating gives CASSGREDLGQPQHF.